Listed below are T cell receptor beta chains from one sample, sequenced in a study of blood T cells in healthy people across ages. MiXCR was run by TCRdb on the 5' RACE reads, yielding one entry per CDR3 protein. Here the sample spans some 930,000 distinct CDR3 sequences, 25% to 35% being singletons. Separately, the same data were catalogued under a study of T cells of mothers and their children.

The specimen was blood. These TCRs come from a woman between 40 and 55 years old in good health. The CDR3 runs from the conserved cysteine through the conserved F or W. The D gene is left open where the match is weak. Clone size is shown for a subset of rows, as once, few, many or a class of expanded clone.

v_gene,d_gene,abundance,j_gene,CDR3nt,CDR3aa
TRBV3-1,.,.,TRBJ2-7,TGTGCCAGCAGCCAAGATCAGGGCAGGGTCGACGAGCAGTACTTC,CASSQDQGRVDEQYF
TRBV27,.,many,TRBJ1-5,TGTGCCAGCGGAAAAGGGTACAATCAGCCCCAGCATTTT,CASGKGYNQPQHF
TRBV28,.,few,TRBJ2-7,TGTGCCAGCGACCCGACAGACTTACCGTACGAGCAGTACTTC,CASDPTDLPYEQYF
TRBV29-1,TRBD2,many,TRBJ2-5,TGCAGCGGACTAGCGGCCCAGGACCGAGAGACCCAGTACTTC,CSGLAAQDRETQYF
TRBV4-2,.,.,TRBJ2-5,TGTGCCAGCAGCCAAGATGGGGGGGCAGAAGAGACCCAGTACTTC,CASSQDGGAEETQYF
TRBV10-3,TRBD1,few,TRBJ1-2,TGTGCCATCAGTGAGCCACAGACAGGGGCCCAGGGCTACACCTTC,CAISEPQTGAQGYTF
TRBV12-3/TRBV12-4,.,.,TRBJ1-4,TGTGCCAGCCATGTAGGGTCAGGGGATGAAAAACTGTTTTTT,CASHVGSGDEKLFF
TRBV6-2/TRBV6-3,.,.,TRBJ1-2,TGTGCCAGCAGTCCGACTGTCGGGGGCCCTGGTGGCTACACCTTC,CASSPTVGGPGGYTF
TRBV5-1,.,few,TRBJ1-1,TGCGCCAGCAGCTTAGGATCGGCGGCCCCAGCTGAAGCTTTCTTT,CASSLGSAAPAEAFF
TRBV29-1,.,.,TRBJ2-6,TGCAGCGTCCAGACGGATACCAACTCTGGGGCCAACGTCCTGACTTTC,CSVQTDTNSGANVLTF
TRBV6-6,.,few,TRBJ1-1,TGTGCCAGCAGTTACGTGGGGGGTGACACTGAAGCTTTCTTT,CASSYVGGDTEAFF
TRBV2,.,.,TRBJ1-2,TGTGCCAGCAGTGAAGGGGCAGACCGATATGGCTACACCTTC,CASSEGADRYGYTF
TRBV30,.,.,TRBJ2-4,TGTGCCTGGTACTCGAGACTAGCCAAAAACATTCAGTACTTC,CAWYSRLAKNIQYF
TRBV12-3/TRBV12-4,.,few,TRBJ2-7,TGTGCCAGCAGTTTAGTAGGACAGCCCCGGGAGCAGTACTTC,CASSLVGQPREQYF
TRBV12-3/TRBV12-4,TRBD2,.,TRBJ2-1,TGTGCCAGCACCTCTCTAGCGGGAGGACCTCCCAATGAGCAGTTCTTC,CASTSLAGGPPNEQFF
TRBV28,TRBD2,.,TRBJ2-1,TGTGCCAGCAGCCACCTTCCCGCGGGGGATCGATATGAGCAGTTCTTC,CASSHLPAGDRYEQFF
TRBV6-5,.,.,TRBJ1-1,TGTGCCAGCAGGAAGGACGGGGCCGCCGGGGAAGCTTTCTTT,CASRKDGAAGEAFF
TRBV12-3/TRBV12-4,.,.,TRBJ1-2,TGTGCCAGCAGTTTCTGGGGGAGTGGCAATGGCTACACCTTC,CASSFWGSGNGYTF
TRBV7-9,TRBD1,.,TRBJ2-3,TGTGCCAGCAGCTCCGGACAGGGGAGGGGGGATACGCAGTATTTT,CASSSGQGRGDTQYF
TRBV7-9,TRBD1,few,TRBJ2-1,TGTGCCAGCAGCGACCCAGGGGGTGTGTACAATGAGCAGTTCTTC,CASSDPGGVYNEQFF
TRBV5-6,.,.,TRBJ2-1,TGTGCCAGCAGCTTGGCGAGGAGTGAGCAGTTCTTC,CASSLARSEQFF
TRBV5-1,.,.,TRBJ2-3,TGCGCCAGCAGCCCCATATCGAGGCAGCCCACAGATACGCAGTATTTT,CASSPISRQPTDTQYF